A single sample gave rise to the 19 T cell receptor beta chains below, sequenced in a study of OX40 agonist ivuxolimab in advanced cancers. Method: immunoSEQ multiplex PCR; TCRdb's copy keeps in-frame clones and lacks some. The sample lists about 52,000 clones; approximately 92% were seen once. Sequencing was performed on CD4+ or CD8+ T cells sorted from blood, taken in a trial of the OX40 agonist ivuxolimab. Receptors were obtained from an adult with an advanced solid tumor such as melanoma, head and neck, liver or kidney cancer.

The chain is built from TRBV11-2 and TRBJ1-1; TRBD1 aligns across 7 bases. Trimming took 1 base from V and 2 from J; bases not matched to a gene: 4. The CDR3 contains 15 residues. Germline-derived CDR1 and CDR2 are SGHAT and FQNNGV. This CDR3 is CASSLGAGGNTEAFF. CDR3 bases: TGTGCCAGCAGCTTAGGTGCAGGGGGTAACACTGAAGCTTTCTTT.

Only one count was recorded for this clone. The V and J genes are TRBV14 and TRBJ2-1; D is unresolved. This CDR3 contains 16 residues. Germline values: CDR1 SGHDN, CDR2 FVKESK. Between the trimmed V and J ends, which lost 0 bases and 6 bases, there was a span of 15 bases. CDR3 sequence reads: CASSQDRVGRRNEQFF. CDR3 sequence (DNA): TGTGCCAGCAGCCAAGATAGGGTAGGGCGGCGCAATGAGCAGTTCTTC. The full variable domain, rest sourced from reference TRBV14 and TRBJ2-1, is EAGVTQFPSHSVIEKGQTVTLRCDPISGHDNLYWYRRVMGKEIKFLLHFVKESKQDESGMPNNRFLAERTGGTYSTLKVQPAELEDSGVYFCASSQDRVGRRNEQFFGPGTRLTVL.

The rearrangement joins TRBV18 to TRBJ2-7, with D unresolved. Germline V CDR1 and CDR2: KGHSH, LQKENI. The V end lost 3 bases, the J end lost 0 bases, and 15 bases lay between the germline ends. There are 16 residues in the CDR3. CDR3 amino acids: CASSPSGGIDSYEQYF. CDR3 nucleotides: TGTGCCAGCTCACCTTCGGGCGGAATCGACTCCTACGAGCAGTACTTC. Filled out from reference TRBV18 and TRBJ2-7, the complete variable domain reads NAGVMQNPRHLVRRRGQEARLRCSPMKGHSHVYWYRQLPEEGLKFMVYLQKENIIDESGMPKERFSAEFPKEGPSILRIQQVVRGDSAAYFCASSPSGGIDSYEQYFGPGTRLTVT.

The chain recombines TRBV19 with TRBJ1-1; D not certain. The CDR3 runs to 13 residues. V lost 1 base and J 6 bases, leaving 9 bases between the germline ends. Germline V gene data show CDR1 as LNHDA and CDR2 as SQIVND (reference sequence). CDR3 in DNA: TGTGCCAGTAGTATAGCCCCGGCTTCTGAAGCTTTCTTT. It codes for CASSIAPASEAFF.

The chain joins TRBV27 to TRBJ1-1; D ambiguous. The CDR3 length is 10 residues. V was cut by 8 bases and J by 3 bases, with 4 bases left in between. Germline loops: CDR1 MNHEY, CDR2 SMNVEV (reference sequence). The CDR3 DNA is TGTGCCAGCGGGGACACTGAAGCTTTCTTT. Its protein is CASGDTEAFF.

The chain carries TRBV18 and TRBJ2-7; 8 nucleotides agree with TRBD2. The J segment lost 3 bases and the V segment lost 0 bases, leaving 4 bases of the junction unmatched. Germline values: CDR1 KGHSH, CDR2 LQKENI. The CDR3 runs to 15 residues. CDR3 region: CASSPPVAGGYEQYF. Written as DNA, the CDR3 is TGTGCCAGCTCACCACCGGTGGCGGGAGGCTACGAGCAGTACTTC.

The V call is TRBV29-1, the J call TRBJ2-2; perhaps TRBD1 as D (5 bases). The germline V gene encodes CDR1 SQVTM and CDR2 ANQGSEA. V dropped 4 bases and J dropped 1 base, with 7 bases sitting between them. This CDR3 is 13 amino acids long. CDR3 sequence reads: CSVGRENTGELFF. CDR3 coding DNA: TGCAGCGTTGGCAGGGAGAACACCGGGGAGCTGTTTTTT.

On this clone itself: Other DNA sequences of this sample code for an identical CDR3. The chain has TRBV28 and TRBJ2-7, with 13 bases aligning to TRBD2. The CDR3 loop spans 15 amino acids. The germline CDR1 and CDR2 sequences are MDHEN and SYDVKM. The trim removed 6 bases at V and 3 bases at J, leaving 5 bases unmatched. CDR3 coding DNA: TGTGCCAGCAGACTGACTAGCGGGAGGAACTACGAGCAGTACTTC. Translation: CASRLTSGRNYEQYF.

V and J are TRBV6-5 and TRBJ2-2; D is unclear. Germline V CDR1 and CDR2: MNHEY, SVGAGI. There are 14 residues in the CDR3. Trimming took off 0 bases at V and 6 bases at J, with 8 bases between the two ends. The DNA of the CDR3 is TGTGCCAGCAGTTACTCTGTTGGTGCCGGGGAGCTGTTTTTT. It encodes CASSYSVGAGELFF.

V and J are TRBV21-1 and TRBJ2-7; the D call in the table, TRBD2, was not verified against the DNA. TRBV21-1 is tagged as a pseudogene. The CDR3 is 11 residues long. CDR3 sequence: CASAYTHEQYF. CDR3 coding DNA: TGTGCCAGCGCCTATACCCACGAGCAGTACTTC.

This clone was counted once. CDR3 coding DNA: TGTGCCAGCAGCTTCGGCCTAAGTAATGAAAAACTGTTTTTT. This gives the protein CASSFGLSNEKLFF. The rearrangement joins TRBV5-8 to TRBJ1-4; D is undetermined. V lost 2 bases to trimming and J lost 4 bases, with 9 bases between them. The CDR3 has 14 residues. In germline, CDR1 is SGHTS, CDR2 YDEGEE.

This chain uses TRBV27 with TRBJ2-7, with a possible D match to TRBD1 (6 bases). CDR3 length equals 13 residues. Germline lookup yields CDR1 MNHEY and CDR2 SMNVEV (reference sequence). The V gene lost 4 bases and the J gene lost 3 bases, with 10 bases spanning the gap. The CDR3, as DNA: TGTGCCAGCAGTTATGGACAGTTCTACGAGCAGTACTTC. The encoded protein is CASSYGQFYEQYF.

This chain links TRBV28 with TRBJ2-3, with D unclear. The V gene's germline CDR1 is MDHEN and CDR2 SYDVKM. Trimming stripped 6 bases from V and 2 bases from J, with 15 bases between. This CDR3 has 15 amino acids. The CDR3 bases are TGTGCCAGCAGCGCCATCGCGGAGATCACAGATACGCAGTATTTT. Its translation: CASSAIAEITDTQYF.

V and J are TRBV4-3 and TRBJ2-1; tentative D call: TRBD2 (6 bases). CDR3 length: 17 amino acids. Germline V gene sequence: CDR1 LGHNA, CDR2 YSLEER. V was pared by 1 base and J by 0 bases, with 13 bases between. CDR3 loop: CASSQGDSGYSYNEQFF. CDR3 in DNA: TGCGCCAGCAGCCAAGGAGATAGCGGCTACTCCTACAATGAGCAGTTCTTC.

The CDR3 bases are TGTGCCAGTAGTATCGGGCCGGGGGGGAGCACTGAAGCTTTCTTT. Encoded protein: CASSIGPGGSTEAFF. This chain connects TRBV19 to TRBJ1-1, with D maybe TRBD1 (5 bases). V dropped 3 bases and J dropped 4 bases, with 15 bases sitting between them. CDR3 size: 15 residues. In germline, CDR1 is LNHDA, CDR2 SQIVND (reference sequence).

The CDR3 reads CASSVDPAQGAYEQYF. The CDR3 coding sequence is TGTGCCAGCAGCGTAGACCCGGCACAGGGTGCCTACGAGCAGTACTTC. V is TRBV9 and J is TRBJ2-7, with D maybe TRBD1 (6 bases). The V gene lost 0 bases and the J gene lost 2 bases, with 15 bases spanning the gap. The CDR3 runs 16 residues. CDR1 and CDR2 (germline): SGDLS, YYNGEE.

The chain combines TRBV6-1 with TRBJ2-5; D remains unclear. Deletions cut 2 bases from V and 4 bases from J, with 8 bases between. This CDR3 is built from 13 residues. The germline V gene has CDR1 MNHNS and CDR2 SASEGT. In DNA, the CDR3 is TGTGCCAGCAGTGAACTAGGGCGAGAGACCCAGTACTTC. Translated, it gives CASSELGRETQYF.

The rearrangement links TRBV4-3 to TRBJ2-1, with 12 nucleotides matching TRBD2. Losses at the gene ends were 4 bases for V and 7 bases for J; bases not matched to a gene: 14. The CDR3 consists of 18 residues. In germline, CDR1 is LGHNA, CDR2 YSLEER. CDR3 coding DNA: TGCGCCAGCAGCCGGTCTCCCCTAGCGGGAGGGCCGAGTAATGAGCAGTTCTTC. Protein: CASSRSPLAGGPSNEQFF.

Only a few counts were recorded for this clone. The rearrangement joins TRBV19 to TRBJ2-1; D is unresolved. The CDR3 contains 15 residues. Deletions cut 1 base from V and 5 bases from J, with 12 bases between. Germline loops: CDR1 LNHDA, CDR2 SQIVND (reference sequence). As DNA, the CDR3 is TGTGCCAGTAGTATAGGGCCCCTAGAACACAATGAGCAGTTCTTC. It is translated as CASSIGPLEHNEQFF.